The next 12 T cell receptor beta chains were all read from a single sample in a study of CD8 T cells in Susac syndrome. Random hexamers were used to reverse transcribe the RNA input (about 0.5 to 1 ug). TCRdb ran MiXCR on the immunoSEQ multiplex PCR reads and lists one entry per CDR3 protein. The sample has 150,000 to 160,000 distinct CDR3 sequences, 85% to 95% seen once. The sequenced sample was CD4+ T cells from PBMCs. These receptors were collected from a human donor with Susac syndrome.

The chain uses TRBV7-9 and TRBJ2-1; TRBD2 might be the D (6 bases). Germline lookup yields CDR1 SEHNR and CDR2 FQNEAQ (reference sequence). The ends were cut back, 5 bases at V and 4 bases at J, with 12 bases in the middle. CDR3 length: 14 amino acids. For the CDR3, the DNA is TGTGCCAGCAGCGATGGACTAAAATACAATGAGCAGTTCTTC. The encoded protein is CASSDGLKYNEQFF.

The chain couples TRBV12-3 or TRBV12-4 to TRBJ1-5, with TRBD1 matching over 7 bases. Germline trimming cut 3 bases from V and 6 bases from J; bases unmatched to any gene: 5. The CDR3 has 14 residues. The CDR3 DNA reads TGTGCCAGCAGTTTGGGGACAGAGGTTCAGCCCCAGCATTTT. This translates into CASSLGTEVQPQHF.

The chain has TRBV5-1 and TRBJ2-3; a possible D gene is TRBD1 (6 bases). The germline CDR1 and CDR2 sequences are SGHRS and YFSETQ. The CDR3 extends over 15 amino acids. V lost 4 bases, J lost 3 bases, and 15 bases lay in between. The CDR3 loop is CASSGGRGETDTQYF. CDR3 coding DNA: TGCGCCAGCAGCGGAGGCAGGGGCGAAACAGATACGCAGTATTTT. Supplemented by reference TRBV5-1 and TRBJ2-3, the full variable domain reads KAGVTQTPRYLIKTRGQQVTLSCSPISGHRSVSWYQQTPGQGLQFLFEYFSETQRNKGNFPGRFSGRQFSNSRSEMNVSTLELGDSALYLCASSGGRGETDTQYFGPGTRLTVL.

The V call is TRBV7-3, the J call TRBJ2-3; a weak D match, TRBD2 (6 bases). The CDR3 consists of 13 residues. Germline CDR1 reads SGHTA; CDR2 reads FQGTGA. The V gene lost 5 bases and the J gene lost 4 bases, with 10 bases spanning the gap. The DNA for the CDR3 is TGTGCCAGCAGCCCGTCGGGAGCAGATACGCAGTATTTT. Translation: CASSPSGADTQYF.

V is TRBV29-1 and J is TRBJ2-2; D may match TRBD1 or TRBD2 (5 bases each). Germline-derived CDR1 and CDR2 are SQVTM and ANQGSEA. The CDR3 length is 12 residues. V was clipped by 4 bases and J by 6 bases, with 9 bases between them. Here the CDR3 DNA reads TGCAGCGTTGGAGGGGATCCCGGGGAGCTGTTTTTT. It encodes CSVGGDPGELFF.

The chain couples TRBV12-3 or TRBV12-4 to TRBJ2-7; tentative D call: TRBD2 (5 bases). The CDR3 spans 13 residues. Deletions cut 3 bases from V and 6 bases from J, with 12 bases between. Written as DNA, the CDR3 is TGTGCCAGCAGTTTGAAGTCTAGCCTCGAGCAGTACTTC. Amino acid sequence: CASSLKSSLEQYF.

The rearrangement links TRBV12-3 or TRBV12-4 to TRBJ2-3; no clear D gene. V lost 8 bases and J lost 2, with 17 bases in between. The CDR3 is 15 residues long. CDR3 loop: CASQEVLIDTDTQYF. For the CDR3, the DNA is TGTGCCAGCCAAGAGGTGCTAATAGACACAGATACGCAGTATTTT.

V gene TRBV20-1 combines with J gene TRBJ2-7; perhaps TRBD2 as D (6 bases). V was shortened by 1 base and J by 0 bases, with 13 bases between the two germline ends. Looked up from germline, CDR1 is DFQATT and CDR2 is SNEGSKA (reference sequence). The CDR3 loop spans 15 amino acids. The CDR3 region is CSARVSGGGSYEQYF. DNA for the CDR3: TGCAGTGCTAGAGTCTCCGGGGGTGGCTCCTACGAGCAGTACTTC.

CDR3 sequence reads: CSVVGALDTEAFF. The CDR3 nucleotides are TGCAGCGTTGTGGGGGCTTTGGACACTGAAGCTTTCTTT. The J gene is TRBJ1-1, the V gene TRBV29-1; possibly TRBD1 for D (6 bases). The CDR3 consists of 13 residues. Germline-derived CDR1 and CDR2 are SQVTM and ANQGSEA. Trimming shortened V by 4 bases and J by 3 bases, and 12 bases separated the two germline ends. The full variable domain, completed using reference TRBV29-1 and TRBJ1-1, is SAVISQKPSRDICQRGTSLTIQCQVDSQVTMMFWYRQQPGQSLTLIATANQGSEATYESGFVIDKFPISRPNLTFSTLTVSNMSPEDSSIYLCSVVGALDTEAFFGQGTRLTVV.

Comments on this clonotype: One end of the junction fails to match germline, which may point to a read error. J is TRBJ2-5 and V is TRBV2; 11 nucleotides align to TRBD2. The CDR3 consists of 13 residues. Germline CDR1 reads SNHLY; CDR2 reads FYNNEI. This CDR3 is CASSEGRTGLADF. DNA for the CDR3: TGTGCCAGCAGTGAAGGGAGGACGGGACTAGCGGACTTC.

The CDR3 region has the DNA TGTGCCAGCAGCCCACAGGGAAGGACCGGGGAGCTGTTTTTT. This sequence encodes CASSPQGRTGELFF. The gene calls are TRBV11-1 and TRBJ2-2; D perhaps matches TRBD1 (6 bases). The CDR3 extends over 14 amino acids. Trimming shortened V by 5 bases and J by 5 bases, and 12 bases separated the two germline ends. Germline V lookup: CDR1 SGHAT, CDR2 FQDESV (reference sequence).

The chain is built from TRBV6-6 and TRBJ1-6, with TRBD1 matching 10 bases. Germline V lookup: CDR1 MNHNY, CDR2 SVGAGI (reference sequence). J gave up 9 bases and V 6 bases, and 2 bases lay outside the gene matches. This CDR3 has 13 amino acids. The CDR3: CASRGTGVSPLHF. In DNA form, the CDR3 reads TGTGCCAGCAGGGGGACAGGGGTTTCACCCCTCCACTTT.